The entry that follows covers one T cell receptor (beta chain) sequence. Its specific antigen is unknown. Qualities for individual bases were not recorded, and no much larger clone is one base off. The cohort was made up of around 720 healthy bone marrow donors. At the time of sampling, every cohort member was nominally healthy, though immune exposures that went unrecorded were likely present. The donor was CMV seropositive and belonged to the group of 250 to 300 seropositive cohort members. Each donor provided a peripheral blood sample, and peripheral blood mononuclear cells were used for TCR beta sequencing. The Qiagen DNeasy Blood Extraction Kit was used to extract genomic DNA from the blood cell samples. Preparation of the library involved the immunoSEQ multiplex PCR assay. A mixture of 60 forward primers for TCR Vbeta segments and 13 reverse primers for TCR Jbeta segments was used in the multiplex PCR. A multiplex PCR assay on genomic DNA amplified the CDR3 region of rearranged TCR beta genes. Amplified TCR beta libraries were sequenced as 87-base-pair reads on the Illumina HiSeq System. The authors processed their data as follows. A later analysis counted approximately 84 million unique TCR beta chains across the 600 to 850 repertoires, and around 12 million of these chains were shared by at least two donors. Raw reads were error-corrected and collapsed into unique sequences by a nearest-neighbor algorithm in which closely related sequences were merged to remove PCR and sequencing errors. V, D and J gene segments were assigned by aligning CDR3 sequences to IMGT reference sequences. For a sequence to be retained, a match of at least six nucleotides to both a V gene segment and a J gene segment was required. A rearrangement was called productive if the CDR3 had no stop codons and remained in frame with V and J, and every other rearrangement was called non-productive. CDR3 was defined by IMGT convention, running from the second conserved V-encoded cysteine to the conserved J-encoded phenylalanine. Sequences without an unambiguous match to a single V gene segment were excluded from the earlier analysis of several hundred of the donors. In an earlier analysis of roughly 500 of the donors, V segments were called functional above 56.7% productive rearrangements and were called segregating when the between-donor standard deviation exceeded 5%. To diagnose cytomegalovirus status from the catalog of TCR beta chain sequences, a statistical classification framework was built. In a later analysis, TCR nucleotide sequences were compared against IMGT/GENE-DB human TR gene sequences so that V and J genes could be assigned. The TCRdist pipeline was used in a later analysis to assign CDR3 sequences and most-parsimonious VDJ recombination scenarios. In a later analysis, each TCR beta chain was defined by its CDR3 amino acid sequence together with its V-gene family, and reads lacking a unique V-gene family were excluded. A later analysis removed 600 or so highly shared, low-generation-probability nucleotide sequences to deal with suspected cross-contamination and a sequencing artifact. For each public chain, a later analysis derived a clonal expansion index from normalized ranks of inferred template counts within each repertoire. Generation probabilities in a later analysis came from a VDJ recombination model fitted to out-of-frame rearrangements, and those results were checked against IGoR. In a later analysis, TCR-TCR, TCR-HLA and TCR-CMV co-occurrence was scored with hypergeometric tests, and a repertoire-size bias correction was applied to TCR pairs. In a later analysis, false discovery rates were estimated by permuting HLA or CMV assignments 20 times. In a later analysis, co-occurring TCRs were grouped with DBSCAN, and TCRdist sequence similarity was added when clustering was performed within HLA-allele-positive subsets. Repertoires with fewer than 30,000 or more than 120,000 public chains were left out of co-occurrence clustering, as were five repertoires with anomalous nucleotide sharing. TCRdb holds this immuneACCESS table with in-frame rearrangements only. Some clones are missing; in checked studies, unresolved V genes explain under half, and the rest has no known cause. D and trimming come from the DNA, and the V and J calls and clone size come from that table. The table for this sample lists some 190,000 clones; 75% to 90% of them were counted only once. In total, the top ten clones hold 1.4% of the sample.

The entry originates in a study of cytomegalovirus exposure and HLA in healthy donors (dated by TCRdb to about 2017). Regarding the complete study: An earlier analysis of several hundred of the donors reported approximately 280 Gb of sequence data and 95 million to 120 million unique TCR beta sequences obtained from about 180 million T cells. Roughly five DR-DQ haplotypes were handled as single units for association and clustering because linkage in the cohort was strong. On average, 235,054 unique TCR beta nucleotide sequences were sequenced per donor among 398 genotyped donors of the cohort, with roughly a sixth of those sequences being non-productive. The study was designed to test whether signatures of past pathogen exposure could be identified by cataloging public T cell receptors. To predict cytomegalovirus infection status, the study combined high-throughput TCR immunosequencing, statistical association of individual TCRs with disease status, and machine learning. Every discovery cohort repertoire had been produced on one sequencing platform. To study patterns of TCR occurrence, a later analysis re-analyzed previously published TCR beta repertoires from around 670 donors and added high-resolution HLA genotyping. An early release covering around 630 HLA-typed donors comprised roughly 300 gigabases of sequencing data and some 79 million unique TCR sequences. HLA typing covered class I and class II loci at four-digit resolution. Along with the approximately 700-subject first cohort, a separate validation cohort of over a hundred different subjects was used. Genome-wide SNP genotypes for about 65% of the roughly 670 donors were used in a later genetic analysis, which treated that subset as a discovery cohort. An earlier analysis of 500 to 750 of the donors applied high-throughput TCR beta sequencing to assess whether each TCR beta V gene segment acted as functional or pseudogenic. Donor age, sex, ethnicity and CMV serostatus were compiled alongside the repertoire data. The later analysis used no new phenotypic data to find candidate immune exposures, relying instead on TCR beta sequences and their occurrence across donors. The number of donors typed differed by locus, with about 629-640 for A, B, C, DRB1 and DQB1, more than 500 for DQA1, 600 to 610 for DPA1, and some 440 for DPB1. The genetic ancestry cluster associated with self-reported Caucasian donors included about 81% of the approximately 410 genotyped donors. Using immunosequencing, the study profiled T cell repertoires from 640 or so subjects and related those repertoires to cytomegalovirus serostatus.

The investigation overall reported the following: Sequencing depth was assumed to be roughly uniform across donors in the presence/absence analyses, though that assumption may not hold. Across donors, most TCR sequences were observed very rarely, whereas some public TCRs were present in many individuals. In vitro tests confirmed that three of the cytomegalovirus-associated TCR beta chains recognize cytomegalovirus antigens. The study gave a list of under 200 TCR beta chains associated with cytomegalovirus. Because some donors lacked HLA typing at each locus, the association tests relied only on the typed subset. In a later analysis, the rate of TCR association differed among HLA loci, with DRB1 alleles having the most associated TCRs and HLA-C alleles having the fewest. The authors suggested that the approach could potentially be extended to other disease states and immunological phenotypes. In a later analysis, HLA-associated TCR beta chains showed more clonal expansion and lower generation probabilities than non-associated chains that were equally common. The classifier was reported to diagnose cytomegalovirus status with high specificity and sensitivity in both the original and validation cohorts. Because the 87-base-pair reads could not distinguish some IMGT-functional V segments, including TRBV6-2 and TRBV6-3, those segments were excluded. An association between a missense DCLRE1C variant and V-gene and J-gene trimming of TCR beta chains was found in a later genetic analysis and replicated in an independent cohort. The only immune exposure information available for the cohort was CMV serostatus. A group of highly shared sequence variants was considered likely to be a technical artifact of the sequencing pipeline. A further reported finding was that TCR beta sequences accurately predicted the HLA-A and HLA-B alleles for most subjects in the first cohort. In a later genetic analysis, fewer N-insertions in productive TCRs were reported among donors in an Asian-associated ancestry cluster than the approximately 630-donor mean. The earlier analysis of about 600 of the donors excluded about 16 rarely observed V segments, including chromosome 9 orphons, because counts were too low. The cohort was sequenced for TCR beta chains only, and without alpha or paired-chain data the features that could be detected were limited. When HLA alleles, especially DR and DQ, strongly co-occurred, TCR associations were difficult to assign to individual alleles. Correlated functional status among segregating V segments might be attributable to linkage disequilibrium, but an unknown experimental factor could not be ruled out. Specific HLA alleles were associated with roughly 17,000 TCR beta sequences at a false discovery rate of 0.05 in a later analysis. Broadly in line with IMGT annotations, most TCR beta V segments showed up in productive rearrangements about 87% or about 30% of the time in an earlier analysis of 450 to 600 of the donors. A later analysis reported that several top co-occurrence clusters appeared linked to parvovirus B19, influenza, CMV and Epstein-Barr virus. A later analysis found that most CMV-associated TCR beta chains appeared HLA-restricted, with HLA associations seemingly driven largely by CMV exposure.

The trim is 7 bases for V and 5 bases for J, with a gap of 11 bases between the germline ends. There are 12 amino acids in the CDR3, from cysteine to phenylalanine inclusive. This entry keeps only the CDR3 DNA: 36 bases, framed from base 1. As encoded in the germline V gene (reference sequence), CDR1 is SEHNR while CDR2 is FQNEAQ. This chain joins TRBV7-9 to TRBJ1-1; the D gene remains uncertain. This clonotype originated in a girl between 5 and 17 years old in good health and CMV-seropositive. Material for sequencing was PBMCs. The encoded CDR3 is CASTPSSTEAFF. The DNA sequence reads TGTGCCAGCACCCCCTCTAGTACTGAAGCTTTCTTT.